The rows below give T cell receptor beta chains drawn from one sample of a study of response to subunit inactivated influenza vaccine. Each CDR3 protein gets one entry after TCRdb re-called the RT-PCR reads with MiXCR. The data contain hundreds of thousands of distinct CDR3 sequences, about 15% of them singletons. The source material was PBMCs from blood, sampled around 14 days before vaccination. Every receptor here comes from a man in his fifties who received an inactivated influenza vaccine. CDR3s include the opening cysteine and the closing phenylalanine or tryptophan. The order of the fields is D gene, J gene, V gene, clone size, CDR3 DNA, CDR3 protein. The D gene is left open where the match is weak. The listing skips clone size in some rows; elsewhere it reads once, few, many or a size class.

D gene: -
J gene: TRBJ2-7
V gene: TRBV4-3
clone size: -
CDR3 DNA: TGCGCCAGCAGCCAAGATCAGGGAGGTGAGCAGTACTTC
CDR3 protein: CASSQDQGGEQYF

D gene: TRBD2
J gene: TRBJ2-7
V gene: TRBV5-1
clone size: few
CDR3 DNA: TGCGCCAGCAGCTTGACTAGCGGGAGGCTCTCCTCCTACGAGCAGTACTTC
CDR3 protein: CASSLTSGRLSSYEQYF

D gene: -
J gene: TRBJ2-2
V gene: TRBV4-2
clone size: few
CDR3 DNA: TGTGCCAGCAGCCAAGAGATAGCGTTTCTACCGAACACCGGGGAGCTGTTTTTT
CDR3 protein: CASSQEIAFLPNTGELFF

D gene: TRBD2
J gene: TRBJ2-1
V gene: TRBV4-3
clone size: -
CDR3 DNA: TGCGCCAGCAGCCAAGATTTCTCTAGCGGGTACAATGAGCAGTTCTTC
CDR3 protein: CASSQDFSSGYNEQFF

D gene: -
J gene: TRBJ2-3
V gene: TRBV27
clone size: -
CDR3 DNA: TGTGCCAGCAAGGAGCGTAACACAGATACGCAGTATTTT
CDR3 protein: CASKERNTDTQYF

D gene: TRBD1
J gene: TRBJ1-5
V gene: TRBV6-2/TRBV6-3
clone size: -
CDR3 DNA: TGTGCCAGTCTTCCAGGGGGAAATCAGCCCCAGCATTTT
CDR3 protein: CASLPGGNQPQHF

D gene: TRBD1
J gene: TRBJ1-6
V gene: TRBV4-3
clone size: -
CDR3 DNA: TGCGCCAGCAGCCAAGATCTGTTGTACGGGACAGGGGTGTCACCCCTCCACTTT
CDR3 protein: CASSQDLLYGTGVSPLHF

D gene: -
J gene: TRBJ1-5
V gene: TRBV30
clone size: few
CDR3 DNA: TGTGCCTGGAGTGTATTCAATCAGCCCCAGCATTTT
CDR3 protein: CAWSVFNQPQHF

D gene: TRBD1
J gene: TRBJ1-2
V gene: TRBV7-2
clone size: -
CDR3 DNA: TGTGCCAGCAGCCCGCCAAGAGGGGCAGGGGGCTATGGCTACACCTTC
CDR3 protein: CASSPPRGAGGYGYTF

D gene: -
J gene: TRBJ2-7
V gene: TRBV4-2
clone size: -
CDR3 DNA: TGTGCCAGCAGCCCTACAACTCAAGACTACGAGCAGTACTTC
CDR3 protein: CASSPTTQDYEQYF

D gene: TRBD2
J gene: TRBJ2-2
V gene: TRBV28
clone size: -
CDR3 DNA: TGTGCCAGCAAATGGACTAGCGGGGGGGCCGGCACCGGGGAGCTGTTTTTT
CDR3 protein: CASKWTSGGAGTGELFF

D gene: -
J gene: TRBJ1-1
V gene: TRBV12-3/TRBV12-4
clone size: few
CDR3 DNA: TGTGCCAGCAGTTTCTACAGCCAGAACACTGAAGCTTTCTTT
CDR3 protein: CASSFYSQNTEAFF

D gene: -
J gene: TRBJ1-6
V gene: TRBV4-3
clone size: -
CDR3 DNA: TGCGCCAGCAGCCCAAAAGTTGCAGGGTCCTCCAATTCACCCCTCCACTTT
CDR3 protein: CASSPKVAGSSNSPLHF

D gene: TRBD1
J gene: TRBJ2-5
V gene: TRBV20-1
clone size: -
CDR3 DNA: TGCAGTGCCCACAGGGGCCAAGAGACCCAGTACTTC
CDR3 protein: CSAHRGQETQYF

D gene: -
J gene: TRBJ1-2
V gene: TRBV12-3/TRBV12-4
clone size: -
CDR3 DNA: TGTGCCAGCACCCGCGACATTGGTGGCTACACCTTC
CDR3 protein: CASTRDIGGYTF

D gene: -
J gene: TRBJ2-7
V gene: TRBV5-1
clone size: few
CDR3 DNA: TGCGCCAGCAGCTTGGGGGCCAATATCTACGAGCAGTACTTC
CDR3 protein: CASSLGANIYEQYF

D gene: -
J gene: TRBJ1-1
V gene: TRBV20-1
clone size: -
CDR3 DNA: TGCAGTGCTAGAAGGGGCGCCACTGAAGCTTTCTTT
CDR3 protein: CSARRGATEAFF

D gene: -
J gene: TRBJ1-1
V gene: TRBV30
clone size: few
CDR3 DNA: TGTGCCTGGATTAGGGTTATGGATGAAGCTTTCTTT
CDR3 protein: CAWIRVMDEAFF

D gene: -
J gene: TRBJ2-2
V gene: TRBV7-2
clone size: many
CDR3 DNA: TGTGCCAGCAGCTCCCTCGGGGTAACGAACACCGGGGAGCTGTTTTTT
CDR3 protein: CASSSLGVTNTGELFF

D gene: -
J gene: TRBJ1-2
V gene: TRBV12-3/TRBV12-4
clone size: -
CDR3 DNA: TGTGCCAGCAGCGATAACTATGGCTACACCTTC
CDR3 protein: CASSDNYGYTF

D gene: TRBD1
J gene: TRBJ1-5
V gene: TRBV18
clone size: few
CDR3 DNA: TGTGCCAGCTCACCAGGCCCGCAGGGGGCCCGCTCTTATAGCAATCAGCCCCAGCATTTT
CDR3 protein: CASSPGPQGARSYSNQPQHF

D gene: -
J gene: TRBJ1-1
V gene: TRBV3-1
clone size: few
CDR3 DNA: TGTGCCAGCAGCCAAGGGGGCTCTATCACTGAAGCTTTCTTT
CDR3 protein: CASSQGGSITEAFF

D gene: -
J gene: TRBJ2-3
V gene: TRBV30
clone size: -
CDR3 DNA: TGTGCCTGGAATAGGGCAGGCGCAGATACGCAGTATTTT
CDR3 protein: CAWNRAGADTQYF

D gene: -
J gene: TRBJ2-5
V gene: TRBV4-2
clone size: -
CDR3 DNA: TGTGCCAGCAGCCAGAACCAACCGGGACCCGTAGAGACCCAGTACTTC
CDR3 protein: CASSQNQPGPVETQYF

D gene: -
J gene: TRBJ1-6
V gene: TRBV7-2
clone size: -
CDR3 DNA: TGTGCCAGCAGCTGGGGCCAGAATTCACCCCTCCACTTT
CDR3 protein: CASSWGQNSPLHF

D gene: TRBD2
J gene: TRBJ2-1
V gene: TRBV20-1
clone size: few
CDR3 DNA: TGCAGTGCTAGATCCCAGCGGGGAGCCCCCTACAATGAGCAGTTCTTC
CDR3 protein: CSARSQRGAPYNEQFF

D gene: -
J gene: TRBJ2-7
V gene: TRBV25-1
clone size: few
CDR3 DNA: TGTGCCAGCAGTGAAGCAGGGGTACTCTTCGAGCAGTACTTC
CDR3 protein: CASSEAGVLFEQYF

D gene: -
J gene: TRBJ2-3
V gene: TRBV20-1
clone size: few
CDR3 DNA: TGCAGTGCTAGCGAGGGAACAGATACGCAGTATTTT
CDR3 protein: CSASEGTDTQYF

D gene: -
J gene: TRBJ2-7
V gene: TRBV30
clone size: -
CDR3 DNA: TGTGCCTGGAGTGTGGGATATCAGTACGAGCAGTACTTC
CDR3 protein: CAWSVGYQYEQYF

D gene: TRBD2
J gene: TRBJ2-1
V gene: TRBV12-3/TRBV12-4
clone size: few
CDR3 DNA: TGTGCCAGCAGCCAAAGCGGGATTGCCTACAATGAGCAGTTCTTC
CDR3 protein: CASSQSGIAYNEQFF

D gene: -
J gene: TRBJ1-1
V gene: TRBV9
clone size: many
CDR3 DNA: TGTGCCAGCAGCCCGAGGGTATGGGGTAACACTGAAGCTTTCTTT
CDR3 protein: CASSPRVWGNTEAFF

D gene: -
J gene: TRBJ2-5
V gene: TRBV10-3
clone size: many
CDR3 DNA: TGTGCCATCAGTGATCAATACGGGACCCAGTACTTC
CDR3 protein: CAISDQYGTQYF

D gene: TRBD2
J gene: TRBJ2-7
V gene: TRBV20-1
clone size: -
CDR3 DNA: TGCAGTGCCCGGACTAGCGGGAGATCCTACGAGCAGTACTTC
CDR3 protein: CSARTSGRSYEQYF

D gene: -
J gene: TRBJ1-1
V gene: TRBV7-6
clone size: once
CDR3 DNA: TGTGCCAGCAGCTTATACGGAATGAACACTGAAGCTTTCTTT
CDR3 protein: CASSLYGMNTEAFF

D gene: TRBD1
J gene: TRBJ2-7
V gene: TRBV11-2
clone size: -
CDR3 DNA: TGTGCCCGCTCACGACAGGGCGCCTACGAGCAGTACTTC
CDR3 protein: CARSRQGAYEQYF

D gene: -
J gene: TRBJ2-2
V gene: TRBV4-3
clone size: -
CDR3 DNA: TGCGCCAGCAGCCAAGAGGGTAGTCGGCACACCGGGGAGCTGTTTTTT
CDR3 protein: CASSQEGSRHTGELFF

D gene: TRBD2
J gene: TRBJ2-7
V gene: TRBV20-1
clone size: many
CDR3 DNA: TGCAGTGCCTTAGACCGGACTAGTCACAGGCGCGAGCAGTACTTC
CDR3 protein: CSALDRTSHRREQYF

D gene: -
J gene: TRBJ2-7
V gene: TRBV4-1
clone size: -
CDR3 DNA: TGCGCCAGCAGCCAAGTAGAGGGTTTGGTCAACGAGCAGTACTTC
CDR3 protein: CASSQVEGLVNEQYF

D gene: -
J gene: TRBJ2-7
V gene: TRBV4-3
clone size: -
CDR3 DNA: TGCGCCAGCAGCCAAGGGCAGCCCCCCTACGAGCAGTACTTC
CDR3 protein: CASSQGQPPYEQYF

D gene: -
J gene: TRBJ2-1
V gene: TRBV3-1
clone size: few
CDR3 DNA: TGTGCCAGCAGCCCCCCCAGTCATCGTTTCTACAATGAGCAGTTCTTC
CDR3 protein: CASSPPSHRFYNEQFF

D gene: TRBD2
J gene: TRBJ2-7
V gene: TRBV12-3/TRBV12-4
clone size: -
CDR3 DNA: TGTGCCAGCAGTTTTTCGGGACTAGCCTACGAGCAGTACTTC
CDR3 protein: CASSFSGLAYEQYF

D gene: TRBD2
J gene: TRBJ2-1
V gene: TRBV29-1
clone size: few
CDR3 DNA: TGCAGCGTGAGCGGGAGTTACAATGAGCAGTTCTTC
CDR3 protein: CSVSGSYNEQFF

D gene: TRBD1
J gene: TRBJ1-4
V gene: TRBV4-1
clone size: few
CDR3 DNA: TGCGCCAGCCAAAGGGTGGGGACAGGCCAGGTGGAACTGTTTTTT
CDR3 protein: CASQRVGTGQVELFF

D gene: TRBD2
J gene: TRBJ2-7
V gene: TRBV7-9
clone size: -
CDR3 DNA: TGTGCCAGCAGCTTAGACCGGGGGGTCGAGCAGTACTTC
CDR3 protein: CASSLDRGVEQYF

D gene: TRBD1
J gene: TRBJ2-3
V gene: TRBV9
clone size: -
CDR3 DNA: TGTGCCAGCACCAGGACAGGGAAGGCGGATACGCAGTATTTT
CDR3 protein: CASTRTGKADTQYF

D gene: -
J gene: TRBJ1-3
V gene: TRBV2
clone size: -
CDR3 DNA: TGTGCCAGCAGTGCCTCGCCTCCGGGGAGTGGTGAAAACACCATATATTTT
CDR3 protein: CASSASPPGSGENTIYF

D gene: TRBD1
J gene: TRBJ1-1
V gene: TRBV6-2/TRBV6-3
clone size: few
CDR3 DNA: TGTGCCAGCAGTCCCCCGGACAGGTCTGAAGCTTTCTTT
CDR3 protein: CASSPPDRSEAFF

D gene: -
J gene: TRBJ1-1
V gene: TRBV29-1
clone size: many
CDR3 DNA: TGCAGCGTTGACAGGAGCACCTCGAACACTGAAGCTTTCTTT
CDR3 protein: CSVDRSTSNTEAFF

D gene: TRBD1
J gene: TRBJ2-7
V gene: TRBV12-3/TRBV12-4
clone size: -
CDR3 DNA: TGTGCCAGCACCTGGACAGGGTTGAACTACGAGCAGTACTTC
CDR3 protein: CASTWTGLNYEQYF

D gene: -
J gene: TRBJ2-7
V gene: TRBV11-2
clone size: many
CDR3 DNA: TGTGCCAGCAGCTTAGAGTCGAGGGGCTCGTACGAGCAGTACTTC
CDR3 protein: CASSLESRGSYEQYF

D gene: -
J gene: TRBJ2-7
V gene: TRBV9
clone size: -
CDR3 DNA: TGTGCCAGCAGCGCCGACTCTTATGAAACCTACGAGCAGTACTTC
CDR3 protein: CASSADSYETYEQYF

D gene: -
J gene: TRBJ2-5
V gene: TRBV5-1
clone size: few
CDR3 DNA: TGCGCCAGCAGCGGGCTGGGTGAAGAGACCCAGTACTTC
CDR3 protein: CASSGLGEETQYF

D gene: -
J gene: TRBJ1-4
V gene: TRBV4-3
clone size: -
CDR3 DNA: TGCGCCAGCAGCCAAGATTTGGGGAATTGGGAAAAACTGTTTTTT
CDR3 protein: CASSQDLGNWEKLFF

D gene: -
J gene: TRBJ1-5
V gene: TRBV7-2
clone size: few
CDR3 DNA: TGTGCCAGCAGCTTAATGGGGGGCGGCAGCAATCAGCCCCAGCATTTT
CDR3 protein: CASSLMGGGSNQPQHF